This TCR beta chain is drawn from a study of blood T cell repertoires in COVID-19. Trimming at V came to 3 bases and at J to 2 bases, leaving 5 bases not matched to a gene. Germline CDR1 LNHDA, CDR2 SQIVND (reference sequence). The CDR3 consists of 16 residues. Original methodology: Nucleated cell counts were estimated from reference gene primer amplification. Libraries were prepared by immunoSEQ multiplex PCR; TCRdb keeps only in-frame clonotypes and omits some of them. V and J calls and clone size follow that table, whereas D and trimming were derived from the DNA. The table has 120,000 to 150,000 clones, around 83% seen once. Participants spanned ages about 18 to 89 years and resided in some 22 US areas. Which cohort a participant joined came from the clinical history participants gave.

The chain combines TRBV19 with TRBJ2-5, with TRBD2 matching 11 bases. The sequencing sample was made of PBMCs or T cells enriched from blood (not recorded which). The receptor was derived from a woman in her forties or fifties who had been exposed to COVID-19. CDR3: CASSMLTSGNQETQYF. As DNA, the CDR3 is TGTGCCAGTAGTATGTTGACTAGCGGGAATCAAGAGACCCAGTACTTC.